These T cell receptor beta chains were read from a single sample in a study of regulatory T cells in long-lasting Graves disease. Using its own MiXCR run on the multiplex PCR reads, TCRdb lists one record per CDR3 protein. Found here are about 540,000 distinct CDR3 sequences, roughly 13% of them singletons; the top ten hold 8% to 10%. This sample was shared with a second study, whose subject was T cells in Graves' hyperthyroidism and ophthalmopathy.

The material was peripheral blood mononuclear cells (PBMCs), obtained at new diagnosis, from a patient treated with antithyroid drugs. The receptors were gathered from a man in his thirties or forties with Graves disease. CDR3s include the opening cysteine and the closing phenylalanine or tryptophan. A D gene is named only where the DNA matches it firmly. Clone size is not always given. Where it is, it says once, few, many or a class for expanded clones.

TRBD1,TRBV12-3/TRBV12-4,TRBJ1-5,many,CASSLGGRQGQPQHF,TGTGCCAGCAGCCTGGGGGGAAGACAGGGTCAGCCCCAGCATTTT
.,TRBV20-1,TRBJ2-7,many,CSAPRGNEQYF,TGCAGTGCGCCACGGGGAAACGAGCAGTACTTC
.,TRBV30,TRBJ1-6,.,CAADRRYSPLHF,TGTGCCGCTGACAGAAGGTATTCACCCCTCCACTTT
.,TRBV29-1,TRBJ2-2,few,CSVVQNTGELFF,TGCAGCGTTGTGCAGAACACCGGGGAGCTGTTTTTT
.,TRBV3-1,TRBJ2-3,many,CASSQSDGRRTDTQYF,TGTGCCAGCAGCCAAAGTGACGGGAGAAGGACAGATACGCAGTATTTT
TRBD1,TRBV18,TRBJ1-5,.,CASSAEQGYSNQPQHF,TGTGCCAGCTCAGCCGAACAGGGGTATAGCAATCAGCCCCAGCATTTT
.,TRBV6-9,TRBJ2-1,many,CASSYPGNNEQFF,TGTGCCAGCAGTTACCCAGGGAACAATGAGCAGTTCTTC
TRBD2,TRBV4-1,TRBJ2-1,few,CASSARTSGDNEQFF,TGCGCCAGCAGCGCCCGGACTAGCGGGGACAATGAGCAGTTCTTC
TRBD2,TRBV12-3/TRBV12-4,TRBJ2-1,few,CASSLFWREVYNEQFF,TGTGCCAGCAGTTTATTTTGGCGGGAGGTCTACAATGAGCAGTTCTTC
.,TRBV5-1,TRBJ1-2,few,CASSSADLYGYTF,TGCGCCAGCAGCTCCGCGGACCTCTATGGCTACACCTTC
TRBD2,TRBV3-1,TRBJ2-3,few,CASSSRLAGVRDTQYF,TGTGCCAGCAGCTCTCGACTAGCGGGAGTGAGAGATACGCAGTATTTT
.,TRBV12-3/TRBV12-4,TRBJ2-2,many,CASNPEAQGPGGELFF,TGTGCCAGCAATCCAGAAGCCCAGGGGCCGGGCGGGGAGCTGTTTTTT
.,TRBV5-5,TRBJ2-2,.,CASSAVGGATGELFF,TGTGCCAGCAGCGCGGTGGGGGGGGCAACCGGGGAGCTGTTTTTT
.,TRBV10-3,TRBJ2-7,many,CAISEDPKYEQYF,TGTGCCATCAGTGAGGACCCTAAATACGAGCAGTACTTC
.,TRBV2,TRBJ1-4,many,CASSDYSNEKLFF,TGTGCCAGCAGTGACTACAGTAATGAAAAACTGTTTTTT
TRBD1,TRBV27,TRBJ2-2,many,CASSFYFQGVGELFF,TGTGCCAGCAGTTTTTATTTCCAGGGGGTCGGGGAGCTGTTTTTT
TRBD1,TRBV29-1,TRBJ1-1,many,CSVVPDRVRTEAFF,TGCAGCGTAGTACCGGACAGGGTTCGCACTGAAGCTTTCTTT
TRBD1,TRBV4-1,TRBJ1-1,.,CASSFDRGSEAFF,TGCGCCAGCAGCTTCGACAGGGGTAGTGAAGCTTTCTTT
TRBD1,TRBV20-1,TRBJ1-5,many,CSASDGTGDSQPQHF,TGCAGTGCTAGTGACGGGACAGGGGATAGTCAGCCCCAGCATTTT
TRBD1,TRBV28,TRBJ2-7,many,CASRPGTGGLYEQYF,TGTGCCAGCAGGCCCGGGACAGGGGGCTTATACGAGCAGTACTTC
.,TRBV27,TRBJ1-5,.,CASSLSGGWELRYF,TGTGCCAGCAGTTTATCCGGTGGATGGGAGTTAAGGTATTTT
.,TRBV6-1,TRBJ1-5,many,CASRSYSNQPQHF,TGTGCCAGCCGCAGCTATAGCAATCAGCCCCAGCATTTT
.,TRBV7-7,TRBJ2-2,.,CASSIGVNGELFF,TGTGCTAGCAGCATAGGAGTGAACGGGGAGCTGTTTTTT
.,TRBV29-1,TRBJ1-2,.,CSVVGMGYGYTF,TGCAGCGTTGTTGGGATGGGGTACGGCTACACCTTC
.,TRBV18,TRBJ1-1,many,CASSNPPLGAFF,TGTGCCAGCTCAAATCCTCCGCTGGGAGCTTTCTTT
.,TRBV20-1,TRBJ2-5,many,CSARDGGYIETQYF,TGCAGTGCTAGAGATGGGGGTTACATAGAGACCCAGTACTTC
.,TRBV18,TRBJ2-3,.,CASSPTIGASTDTQYF,TGTGCCAGCTCGCCTACTATTGGCGCTAGCACAGATACGCAGTATTTT
.,TRBV11-2,TRBJ2-7,few,CASSLERANSYEQYF,TGTGCCAGCAGCTTAGAGCGGGCTAACTCCTACGAGCAGTACTTC
TRBD2,TRBV7-3,TRBJ2-1,many,CASSSRLAGDNEQFF,TGTGCCAGCAGCTCAAGACTAGCGGGAGACAATGAGCAGTTCTTC
TRBD1,TRBV12-3/TRBV12-4,TRBJ2-7,many,CASSPTGQGYEQYF,TGTGCCAGCAGTCCCACGGGACAGGGCTACGAGCAGTACTTC
.,TRBV15,TRBJ2-7,many,CATSRTGSPTYEQYF,TGTGCCACCAGCAGAACCGGGAGTCCCACCTACGAGCAGTACTTC
.,TRBV20-1,TRBJ1-1,many,CSARNYPGTEAFF,TGCAGTGCTAGAAATTATCCCGGCACTGAAGCTTTCTTT
.,TRBV12-3/TRBV12-4,TRBJ1-6,few,CASSLRSNSPLHF,TGTGCCAGCAGTTTACGGTCTAATTCACCCCTCCACTTT
TRBD1,TRBV19,TRBJ2-7,few,CASSTLPGQGFEQYF,TGTGCCAGTAGTACCCTACCGGGACAGGGGTTCGAGCAGTACTTC
.,TRBV2,TRBJ2-5,many,CASTPSRDSQETQYF,TGTGCCAGCACGCCGAGCCGGGACTCCCAAGAGACCCAGTACTTC
.,TRBV27,TRBJ2-6,many,CASSLLGLSGANVLTF,TGTGCCAGCAGTTTATTGGGCCTCTCTGGGGCCAACGTCCTGACTTTC
.,TRBV6-2/TRBV6-3,TRBJ2-7,many,CASSDTLYEQYF,TGTGCCAGCAGTGACACCCTCTACGAGCAGTACTTC